The rows below give T cell receptor beta chains drawn from one sample of a study of regulatory T cells in long-lasting Graves disease. TCRdb re-called the multiplex PCR reads through MiXCR, storing one row per CDR3 protein. This sample carries about 560,000 distinct CDR3 sequences, approximately 16% of them seen once, and the ten largest clones take 12%. Another study also made use of these data, one on T cells in Graves' hyperthyroidism and ophthalmopathy.

The sequences come from peripheral blood mononuclear cells (PBMCs), collected at new diagnosis, from a patient treated with antithyroid drugs. These receptors were taken from a man aged 18 to 29 with Graves disease. Both conserved end residues are part of each CDR3. Each record gives: V gene, CDR3 length, D gene, J gene, clone size, CDR3 DNA, CDR3 protein. The D gene is left open where the match is weak. Clone size is given for some rows only: seen once, a few or many times, or a class if the clone is expanded.

>TRBV7-9|15|-|TRBJ2-5|many
TGTGCCAGCAGCAAGCGTGGGTCAGGACAAGAGACCCAGTACTTC
CASSKRGSGQETQYF
>TRBV30|13|-|TRBJ2-3|many
TGTGCTCACGTGGCCTGGGAGACAGATACGCAGTATTTT
CAHVAWETDTQYF
>TRBV3-1|16|-|TRBJ2-2|few
TGTGCCAGCAGCCAAGAAGGGCTCGGGGTAGCCGGGGAGCTGTTTTTT
CASSQEGLGVAGELFF
>TRBV19|16|-|TRBJ1-2|-
TGTGCCAGTAGCTATGGGGAGGCAGACGACTATGTGGGCTACACCTTC
CASSYGEADDYVGYTF
>TRBV6-2/TRBV6-3|14|-|TRBJ1-1|few
TGTGCCAGCAGATCAGGACTCACGAACACTGAAGCTTTCTTT
CASRSGLTNTEAFF
>TRBV20-1|13|-|TRBJ1-2|few
TGCAGTGCTCTTTCGACGGGGAGCTATGGCTACACCTTC
CSALSTGSYGYTF
>TRBV7-9|14|-|TRBJ2-3|few
TGTGCCAGCAGCCCAGGGGGGGGGCAGAGTACGCAGTATTTT
CASSPGGGQSTQYF
>TRBV5-6|15|-|TRBJ2-6|-
TGTGCCAGCAGCTTGGTATACTCTGGGGCCAACGTCCTGACTTTC
CASSLVYSGANVLTF
>TRBV12-3/TRBV12-4|14|-|TRBJ1-1|many
TGTGCCAGCAGCCCCCTAACTACAAACACTGAAGCTTTCTTT
CASSPLTTNTEAFF
>TRBV24-1|15|-|TRBJ2-7|few
-
CASYYCQDWLYEQYF
>TRBV2|15|TRBD1|TRBJ2-2|few
TGTGCCAGCAACCCGGGACAGGGTTACACCGGGGAGCTGTTTTTT
CASNPGQGYTGELFF
>TRBV19|18|TRBD2|TRBJ2-7|-
TGTGCCAGTAGTTCGGAACTAGCGGGACCGCGGTATTCCTACGAGCAGTACTTC
CASSSELAGPRYSYEQYF
>TRBV28|14|-|TRBJ2-7|many
TGTGCCAGCAGTTTCCGGCCCACAACCTACGAGCAGTACTTC
CASSFRPTTYEQYF
>TRBV10-2|11|-|TRBJ2-7|-
TGCGCCAGCAGTGAATGGTACGGGCAGTACTTC
CASSEWYGQYF
>TRBV6-1|14|-|TRBJ2-7|many
TGTGCCACCCTAAATCCCGAGGGGCCGCTCTCACAGTACTTC
CATLNPEGPLSQYF
>TRBV2|16|-|TRBJ1-5|many
TGTGCCAGCAGTGAAGGGGCGGCATATAGCAATCAGCCCCAGCATTTT
CASSEGAAYSNQPQHF
>TRBV4-2|15|-|TRBJ1-1|-
TGTGCCAGCAGCCAAGGACAGGCTGTTGACACTGAAGCTTTCTTT
CASSQGQAVDTEAFF
>TRBV9|15|TRBD1|TRBJ1-2|-
TGTGCCAGCAGCGATCCAGGGGGCAGGGGGCGCGGCTACACCTTC
CASSDPGGRGRGYTF
>TRBV6-2/TRBV6-3|16|TRBD1|TRBJ1-3|many
TGTGCCAGCAGTACCGGGACAGGGGACTCTGGAAACACCATATATTTT
CASSTGTGDSGNTIYF
>TRBV28|16|-|TRBJ2-2|few
TGTGCCAGCAGTTTTTATTCAGGGGCGAACACCGGGGAGCTGTTTTTT
CASSFYSGANTGELFF
>TRBV20-1|13|TRBD2|TRBJ2-7|many
TGCAGTGCTATGCAGCGGGATTCCTACGAGCAGTACTTC
CSAMQRDSYEQYF
>TRBV4-1|15|TRBD2|TRBJ2-7|-
TGCGCCAGCAGCCAAGAACTAGCGGAATACTACGAGCAGTACTTC
CASSQELAEYYEQYF
>TRBV2|16|TRBD2|TRBJ2-3|many
TGTGCCAGCAGTGAAGAAGGCCTAGCGGCCACAGATACGCAGTATTTT
CASSEEGLAATDTQYF
>TRBV20-1|15|-|TRBJ2-7|-
TGCAGTGCTAGAGCCAATGACTTGGGCCTATACGAGCAGTACTTC
CSARANDLGLYEQYF
>TRBV29-1|13|TRBD1|TRBJ1-4|few
TGCAGCGTTGACTTGGGACAGGGGGAAAAACTGTTTTTT
CSVDLGQGEKLFF